This T cell receptor (beta chain) was profiled in a study of regulatory dendritic cells for organ transplantation. Measured with immunoSEQ multiplex PCR; TCRdb has only the in-frame clones, and not every one. The table includes about 5,400 clones, around 74% detected once. With respect to this clone: The antigen remains undetermined.

Sorted subsets were CFSE-labeled and cultured around five days with allogeneic dendritic cells. This clonotype originated in a human donor in good health. Sequencing was done on a sample of memory CD8+ T cells from blood cultured with regulatory dendritic cells. Specified subset: CD45RO+ memory T cells.

This CDR3 is CASSPLAGLNNEQFF. The CDR3 DNA reads as TGTGCCAGCAGCCCGCTAGCGGGACTCAACAATGAGCAGTTCTTC. The V call is TRBV27, the J call TRBJ2-1; TRBD2 matches 9 bases. The trim removed 6 bases at V and 5 bases at J, leaving 8 bases unmatched. Germline V gives CDR1 MNHEY, CDR2 SMNVEV (reference sequence). The CDR3 consists of 15 residues.